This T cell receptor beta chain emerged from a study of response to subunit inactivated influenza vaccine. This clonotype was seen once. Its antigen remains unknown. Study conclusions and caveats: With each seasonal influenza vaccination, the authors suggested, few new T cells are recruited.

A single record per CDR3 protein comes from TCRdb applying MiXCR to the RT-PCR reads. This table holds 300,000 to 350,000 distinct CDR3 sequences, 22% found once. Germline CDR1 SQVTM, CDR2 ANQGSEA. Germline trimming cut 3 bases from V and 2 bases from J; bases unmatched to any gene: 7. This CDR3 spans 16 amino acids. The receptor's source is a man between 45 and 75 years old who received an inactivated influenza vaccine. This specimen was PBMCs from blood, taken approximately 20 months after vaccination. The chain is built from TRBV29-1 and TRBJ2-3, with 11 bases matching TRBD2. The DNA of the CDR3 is TGCAGCGTTGATAATAGCGGGAGGGAAAACACAGATACGCAGTATTTT. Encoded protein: CSVDNSGRENTDTQYF.